The present TCR beta chain was sequenced within a study of blood T cell repertoires in COVID-19. Study-wide context: Acute-phase and convalescent COVID-19 samples originated in the United States, Italy and Spain. T cells, B-cell-depleted T cells, or PBMCs provided the cDNA or gDNA that served as material.

Original data processing: Using reference gene primer amplification, nucleated cell counts were estimated. Method: immunoSEQ multiplex PCR; TCRdb's copy keeps in-frame clones and lacks some. V, J and clone size were drawn from that table, and D and trimming were deduced from the DNA. The table has roughly 400,000 clones, approximately 91% seen once. Assignment of participants to cohorts was predicated upon participant-reported clinical history. This clonotype originated in a woman between 18 and 29 years old who had been exposed to COVID-19. The sequenced material came from PBMCs or T cells enriched from blood (not recorded which).

In DNA, the CDR3 is TGTGCCAGCAGCGCCGGCGGGGCCTACAATGAGCAGTTCTTC. It is translated as CASSAGGAYNEQFF. This chain joins TRBV27 and TRBJ2-1, with a possible D match to TRBD2 (6 bases). Germline lookup yields CDR1 MNHEY and CDR2 SMNVEV (reference sequence). V lost 6 bases and J 2 bases, leaving 11 bases between the germline ends. This CDR3 has 14 amino acids.